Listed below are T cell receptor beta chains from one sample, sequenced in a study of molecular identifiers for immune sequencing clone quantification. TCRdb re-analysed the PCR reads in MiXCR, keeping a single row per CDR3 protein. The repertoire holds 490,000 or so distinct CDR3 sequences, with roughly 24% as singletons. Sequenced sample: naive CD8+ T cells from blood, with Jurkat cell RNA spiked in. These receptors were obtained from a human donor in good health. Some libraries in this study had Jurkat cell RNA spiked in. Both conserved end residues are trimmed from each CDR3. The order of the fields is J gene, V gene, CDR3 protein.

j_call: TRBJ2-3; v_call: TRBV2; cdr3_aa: ASILLAGGTDTQY
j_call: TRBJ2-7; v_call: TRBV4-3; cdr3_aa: ASSQGLLSSYEQY
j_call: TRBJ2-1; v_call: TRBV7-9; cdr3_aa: ASSQPELTYNEQF
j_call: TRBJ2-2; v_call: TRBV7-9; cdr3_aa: ASSLRDRDTGELF
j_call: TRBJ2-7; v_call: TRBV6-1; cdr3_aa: ASSAQGGTYEQY
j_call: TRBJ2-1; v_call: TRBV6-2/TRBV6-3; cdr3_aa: ASSLGFSSYNEQF
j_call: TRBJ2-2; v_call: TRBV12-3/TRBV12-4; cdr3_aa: ASIPGSTATVELF
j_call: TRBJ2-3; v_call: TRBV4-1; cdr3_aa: ASSQRTSGGSTDTQY
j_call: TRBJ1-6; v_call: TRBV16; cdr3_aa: ASTLHLGQGLYNSPLH
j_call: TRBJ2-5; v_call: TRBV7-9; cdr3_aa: ASSPPPRALETQY
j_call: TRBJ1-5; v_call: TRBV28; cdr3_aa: ASSADQPQH
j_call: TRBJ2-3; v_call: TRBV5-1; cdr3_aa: ASSVAGETDTQY
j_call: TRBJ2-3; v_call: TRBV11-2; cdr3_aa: ASSLTLGAPGPDTQY
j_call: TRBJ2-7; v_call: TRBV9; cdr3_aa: ASSPFGDSYEQY
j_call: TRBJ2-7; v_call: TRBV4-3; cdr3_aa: ASSQGGGPAYEQY
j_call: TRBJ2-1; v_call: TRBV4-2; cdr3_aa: ASSQDPIYSGSSYNEQF
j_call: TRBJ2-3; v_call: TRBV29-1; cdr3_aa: SVEDSGTDTQY
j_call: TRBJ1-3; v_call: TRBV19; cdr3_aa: ASSGLLSGDTIY
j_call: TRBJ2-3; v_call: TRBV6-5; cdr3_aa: ASSGFLGQATDTQY
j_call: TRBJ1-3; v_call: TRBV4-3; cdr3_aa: AGSPDRSGNTIY
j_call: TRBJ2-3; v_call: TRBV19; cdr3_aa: ASSIAGIAGADTQY